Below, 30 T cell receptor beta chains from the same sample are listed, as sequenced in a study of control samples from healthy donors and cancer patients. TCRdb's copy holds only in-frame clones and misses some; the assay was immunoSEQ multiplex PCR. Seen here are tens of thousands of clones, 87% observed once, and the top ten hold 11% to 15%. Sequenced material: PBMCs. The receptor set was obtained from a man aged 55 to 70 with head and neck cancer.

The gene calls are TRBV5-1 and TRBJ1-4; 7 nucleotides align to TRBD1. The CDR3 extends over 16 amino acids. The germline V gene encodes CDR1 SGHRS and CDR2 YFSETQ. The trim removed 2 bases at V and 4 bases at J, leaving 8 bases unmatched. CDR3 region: CASSFGLTGNNEKLFF. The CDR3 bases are TGCGCCAGCAGCTTTGGGCTGACAGGGAATAATGAAAAACTGTTTTTT.

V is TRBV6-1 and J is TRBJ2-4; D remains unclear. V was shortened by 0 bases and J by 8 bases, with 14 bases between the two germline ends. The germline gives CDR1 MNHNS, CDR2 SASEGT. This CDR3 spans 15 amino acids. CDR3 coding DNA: TGTGCCAGCAGTGAAGCCTCCGGGTATGATGACATTCAGTACTTC. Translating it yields CASSEASGYDDIQYF.

As DNA, the CDR3 is TGTGCCAGCAGCTTAGCAGGGGTCAACACTGAAGCTTTCTTT. Amino acids: CASSLAGVNTEAFF. This rearrangement joins TRBV7-6 to TRBJ1-1, with D possibly TRBD1 on 5 matching bases. The CDR3 consists of 14 residues. The germline CDR1 and CDR2 sequences are SGHVS and FNYEAQ. The V gene lost 0 bases and the J gene lost 2 bases, with 7 bases spanning the gap.

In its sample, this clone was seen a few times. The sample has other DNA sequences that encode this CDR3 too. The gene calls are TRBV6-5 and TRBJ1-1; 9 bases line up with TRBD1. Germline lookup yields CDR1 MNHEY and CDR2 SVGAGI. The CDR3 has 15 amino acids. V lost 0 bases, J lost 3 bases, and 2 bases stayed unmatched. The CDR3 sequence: CASSYSRTGDTEAFF. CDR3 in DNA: TGTGCCAGCAGTTACTCAAGGACAGGGGACACTGAAGCTTTCTTT.

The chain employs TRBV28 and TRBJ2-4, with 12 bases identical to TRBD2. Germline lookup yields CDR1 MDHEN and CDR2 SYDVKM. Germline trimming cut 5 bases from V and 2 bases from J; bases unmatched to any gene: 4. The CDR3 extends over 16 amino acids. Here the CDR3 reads CASSQTSGSSKNIQYF. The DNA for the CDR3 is TGTGCCAGCAGTCAGACTAGCGGGAGCTCCAAAAACATTCAGTACTTC.

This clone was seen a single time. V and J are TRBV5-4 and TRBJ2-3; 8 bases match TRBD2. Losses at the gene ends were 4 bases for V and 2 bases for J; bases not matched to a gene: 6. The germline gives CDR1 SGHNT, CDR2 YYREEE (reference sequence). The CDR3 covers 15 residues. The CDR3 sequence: CASSPGTSFTDTQYF. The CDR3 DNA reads TGTGCCAGCAGCCCAGGGACTAGTTTCACAGATACGCAGTATTTT.

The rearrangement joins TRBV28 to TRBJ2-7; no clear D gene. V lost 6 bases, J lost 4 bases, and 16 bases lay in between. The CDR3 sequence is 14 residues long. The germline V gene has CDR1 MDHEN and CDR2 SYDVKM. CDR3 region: CASRRHELGYEQYF. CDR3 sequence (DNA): TGTGCCAGCAGACGACACGAGCTGGGATACGAGCAGTACTTC.

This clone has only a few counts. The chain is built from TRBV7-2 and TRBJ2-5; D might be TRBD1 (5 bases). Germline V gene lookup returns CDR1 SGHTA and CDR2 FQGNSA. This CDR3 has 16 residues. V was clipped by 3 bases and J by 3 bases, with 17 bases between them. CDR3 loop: CASSFQPTVQEETQYF. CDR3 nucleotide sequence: TGTGCCAGCAGCTTCCAGCCGACAGTCCAAGAAGAGACCCAGTACTTC.

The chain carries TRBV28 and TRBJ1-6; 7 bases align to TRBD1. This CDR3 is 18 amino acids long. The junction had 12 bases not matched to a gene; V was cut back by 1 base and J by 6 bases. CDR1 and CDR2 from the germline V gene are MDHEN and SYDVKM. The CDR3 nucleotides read TGTGCCAGCAGTTTATATCCTTGGGCAGGGGGGGCTAATTCACCCCTCCACTTT. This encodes CASSLYPWAGGANSPLHF.

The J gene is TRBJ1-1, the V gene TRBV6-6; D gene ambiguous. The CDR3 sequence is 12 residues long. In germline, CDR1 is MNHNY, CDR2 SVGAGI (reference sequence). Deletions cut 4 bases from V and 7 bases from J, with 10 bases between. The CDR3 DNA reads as TGTGCCAGCAGTTCCGGGAGAATTGAAGCTTTCTTT. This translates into CASSSGRIEAFF.

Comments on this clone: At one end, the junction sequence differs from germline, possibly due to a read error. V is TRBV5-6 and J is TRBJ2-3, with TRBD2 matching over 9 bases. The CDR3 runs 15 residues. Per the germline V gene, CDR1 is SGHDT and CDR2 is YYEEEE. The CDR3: CASSLDGTSIDTQYF. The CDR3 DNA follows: TGTGCCAGCAGCTTGGATGGGACTAGCATAGATACGCAGTATTTT. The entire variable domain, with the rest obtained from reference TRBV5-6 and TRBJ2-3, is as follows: DAGVTQSPTHLIKTRGQQVTLRCSPKSGHDTVSWYQQALGQGPQFIFQYYEEEERQRGNFPDRFSGHQFPNYSSELNVNALLLGDSALYLCASSLDGTSIDTQYFGPGTRLTVL.

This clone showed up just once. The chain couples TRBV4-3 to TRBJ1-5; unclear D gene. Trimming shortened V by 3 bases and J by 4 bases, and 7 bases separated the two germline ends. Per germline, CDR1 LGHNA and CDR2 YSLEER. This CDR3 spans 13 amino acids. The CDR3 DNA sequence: TGCGCCAGCAGCCAGTGGGCGAATCAGCCCCAGCATTTT. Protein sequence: CASSQWANQPQHF.

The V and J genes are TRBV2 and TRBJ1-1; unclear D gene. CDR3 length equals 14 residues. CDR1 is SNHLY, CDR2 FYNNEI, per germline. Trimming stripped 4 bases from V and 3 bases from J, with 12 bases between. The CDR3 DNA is TGTGCCAGCAGTGTAGAGTCACGAGACACTGAAGCTTTCTTT. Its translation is CASSVESRDTEAFF.

The CDR3 DNA follows: TGTGCCAGCAGCTTAGAAAGACAGGTTGAAGCTTTCTTT. This codes for CASSLERQVEAFF. This rearrangement joins TRBV11-2 to TRBJ1-1; D possibly corresponds to TRBD1 (6 bases). The CDR3 covers 13 residues. V lost 0 bases and J 7 bases, leaving 9 bases between the germline ends. Germline CDR1 SGHAT, CDR2 FQNNGV. Together with reference TRBV11-2 and TRBJ1-1, the CDR3 gives the full variable domain: EAGVAQSPRYKIIEKRQSVAFWCNPISGHATLYWYQQILGQGPKLLIQFQNNGVVDDSQLPKDRFSAERLKGVDSTLKIQPAKLEDSAVYLCASSLERQVEAFFGQGTRLTVV.

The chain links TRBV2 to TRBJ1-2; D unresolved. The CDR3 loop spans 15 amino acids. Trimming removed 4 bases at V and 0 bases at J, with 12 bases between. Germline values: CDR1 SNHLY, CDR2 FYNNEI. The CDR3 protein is CASSVLAVTNYGYTF. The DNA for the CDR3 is TGTGCCAGCAGTGTGTTAGCAGTAACTAACTATGGCTACACCTTC.

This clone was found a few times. CDR3 DNA sequence: TGCGCCAGCAGCTTGGGGCCGGTTTCTAATCAGCCCCAGCATTTT. It specifies CASSLGPVSNQPQHF. This chain uses TRBV5-1 with TRBJ1-5; D uncertain. From germline, CDR1 is SGHRS and CDR2 YFSETQ. Trimming removed 0 bases at V and 4 bases at J, with 11 bases between. The CDR3 is made up of 15 amino acids.

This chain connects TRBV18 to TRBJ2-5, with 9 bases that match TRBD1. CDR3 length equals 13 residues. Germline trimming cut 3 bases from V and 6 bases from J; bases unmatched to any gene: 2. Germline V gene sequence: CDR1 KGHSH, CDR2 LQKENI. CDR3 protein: CASSPGTGKTQYF. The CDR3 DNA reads TGTGCCAGCTCACCCGGGACAGGGAAGACCCAGTACTTC.

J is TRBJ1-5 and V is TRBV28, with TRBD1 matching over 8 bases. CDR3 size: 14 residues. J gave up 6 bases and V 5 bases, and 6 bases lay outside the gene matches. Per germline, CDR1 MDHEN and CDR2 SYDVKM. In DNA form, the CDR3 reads TGTGCCAGCAGTATGACAGGGGCGGGTCAGCCCCAGCATTTT. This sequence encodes CASSMTGAGQPQHF.

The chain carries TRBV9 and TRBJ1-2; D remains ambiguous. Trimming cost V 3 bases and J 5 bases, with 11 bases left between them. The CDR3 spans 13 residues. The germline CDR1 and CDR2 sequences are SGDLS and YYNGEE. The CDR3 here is CASSAPGTYGYTF. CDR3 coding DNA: TGTGCCAGCAGCGCACCAGGTACTTATGGCTACACCTTC.

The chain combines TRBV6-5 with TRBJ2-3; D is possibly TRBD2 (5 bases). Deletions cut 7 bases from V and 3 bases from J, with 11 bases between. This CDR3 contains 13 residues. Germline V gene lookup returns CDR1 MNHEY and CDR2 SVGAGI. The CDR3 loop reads CASIVPGTDTQYF. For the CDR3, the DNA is TGTGCCAGCATAGTGCCGGGGACAGATACGCAGTATTTT.

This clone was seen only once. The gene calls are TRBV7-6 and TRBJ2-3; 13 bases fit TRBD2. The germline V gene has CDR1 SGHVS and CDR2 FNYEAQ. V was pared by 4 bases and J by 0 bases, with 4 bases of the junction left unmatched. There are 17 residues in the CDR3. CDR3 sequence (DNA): TGTGCCAGCAGCTGGACTAGCGGGAGCGCCAGCACAGATACGCAGTATTTT. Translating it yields CASSWTSGSASTDTQYF.

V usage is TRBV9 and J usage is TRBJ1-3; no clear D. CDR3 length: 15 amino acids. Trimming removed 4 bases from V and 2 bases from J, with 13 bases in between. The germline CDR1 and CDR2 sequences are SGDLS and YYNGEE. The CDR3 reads CASSPTWGTGNTIYF. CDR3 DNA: TGTGCCAGCAGCCCTACCTGGGGAACTGGAAACACCATATATTTT. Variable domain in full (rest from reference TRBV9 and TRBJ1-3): DSGVTQTPKHLITATGQRVTLRCSPRSGDLSVYWYQQSLDQGLQFLIQYYNGEERAKGNILERFSAQQFPDLHSELNLSSLELGDSALYFCASSPTWGTGNTIYFGEGSWLTVV.

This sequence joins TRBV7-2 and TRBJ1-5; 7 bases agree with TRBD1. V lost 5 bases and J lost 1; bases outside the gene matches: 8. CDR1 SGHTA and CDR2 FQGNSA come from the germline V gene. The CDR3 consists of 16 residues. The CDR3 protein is CASSTMTGTSNQPQHF. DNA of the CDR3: TGTGCCAGCAGCACAATGACAGGGACGAGCAATCAGCCCCAGCATTTT.

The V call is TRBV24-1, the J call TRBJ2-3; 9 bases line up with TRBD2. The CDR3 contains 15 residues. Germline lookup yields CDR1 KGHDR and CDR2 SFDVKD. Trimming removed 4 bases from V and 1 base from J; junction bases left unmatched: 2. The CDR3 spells CATSEGGRGTDTQYF. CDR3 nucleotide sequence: TGTGCCACCAGTGAAGGCGGGAGGGGCACAGATACGCAGTATTTT.

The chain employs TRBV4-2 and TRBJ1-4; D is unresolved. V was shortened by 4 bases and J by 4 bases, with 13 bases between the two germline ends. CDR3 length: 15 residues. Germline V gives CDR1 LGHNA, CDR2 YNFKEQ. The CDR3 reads CASSPGGQINEKLFF. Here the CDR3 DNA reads TGTGCCAGCAGCCCGGGCGGGCAGATTAATGAAAAACTGTTTTTT.

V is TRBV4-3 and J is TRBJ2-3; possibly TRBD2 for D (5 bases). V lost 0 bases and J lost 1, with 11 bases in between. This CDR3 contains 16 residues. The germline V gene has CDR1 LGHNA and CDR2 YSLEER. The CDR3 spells CASSQDWGSGTDTQYF. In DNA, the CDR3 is TGCGCCAGCAGCCAAGATTGGGGTAGCGGCACAGATACGCAGTATTTT.

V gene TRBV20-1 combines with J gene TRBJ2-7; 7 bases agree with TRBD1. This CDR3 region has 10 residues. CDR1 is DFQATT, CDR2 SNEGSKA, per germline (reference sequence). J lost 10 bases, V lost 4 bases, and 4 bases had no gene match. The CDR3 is CSATTGFQYF. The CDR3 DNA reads TGCAGTGCTACGACAGGGTTCCAGTACTTC.

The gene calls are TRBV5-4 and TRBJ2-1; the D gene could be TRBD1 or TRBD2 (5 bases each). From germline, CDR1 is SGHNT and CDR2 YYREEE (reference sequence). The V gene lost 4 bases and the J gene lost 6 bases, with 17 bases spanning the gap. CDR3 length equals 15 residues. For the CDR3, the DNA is TGTGCCAGCAGCGTCGCCGGGACCTACGTCAATGAGCAGTTCTTC. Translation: CASSVAGTYVNEQFF.

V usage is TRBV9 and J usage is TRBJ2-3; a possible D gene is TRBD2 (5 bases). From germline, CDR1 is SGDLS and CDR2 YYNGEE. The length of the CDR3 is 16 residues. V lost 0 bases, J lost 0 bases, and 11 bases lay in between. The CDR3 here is CASSVGGAVSTDTQYF. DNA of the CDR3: TGTGCCAGCAGCGTAGGGGGAGCGGTCAGCACAGATACGCAGTATTTT.

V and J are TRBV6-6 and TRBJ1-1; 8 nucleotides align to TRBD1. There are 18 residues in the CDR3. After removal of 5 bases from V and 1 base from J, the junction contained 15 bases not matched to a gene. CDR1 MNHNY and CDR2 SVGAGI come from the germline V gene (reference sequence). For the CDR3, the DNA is TGTGCCAGCAGTCCCCCAACCAGGGGGCAGGTGTGGAACACTGAAGCTTTCTTT. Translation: CASSPPTRGQVWNTEAFF.